This T cell receptor beta chain is from a study of vaccination and CD4 T cells after COVID-19. On the study more broadly: Post-vaccine specimens were obtained a median approximately 70 days after dose two (range 14 to 241). The stimulus for the cells was overlapping spike peptides derived from SARS-CoV-2, HCoV-NL63, HCoV-OC43 and HCoV-229E.

Treatment noted: roughly 11-day PBMC culture with coronavirus spike peptide pools or control peptides (ViraFEST assay). With peptide pools, ViraFEST first expanded antigen-specific T cells and afterwards sequenced their TCRs. V was trimmed by 5 bases and J by 0 bases, leaving 13 bases between them. Germline-derived CDR1 and CDR2 are LNHDA and SQIVND (reference sequence). CDR3 length: 15 amino acids. The study sequenced cultured CD4+ T cell DNA using the Oncomine TCR Beta short-read assay. Via MiXCR, TCRdb re-called the PCR reads, giving one row per CDR3 protein. The sample consists of tens of thousands of distinct CDR3 sequences, 67% of them appearing once. A note on this clonotype: The antigen is not known.

This sample comprised CD4+ T cells from blood, cultured in vitro, obtained after SARS-CoV-2 vaccination. The TCR comes from a human donor who received a COVID-19 vaccine. The chain recombines TRBV19 with TRBJ1-2; D is perhaps TRBD1 (6 bases). The CDR3, as DNA: TGTGCCAGTAGTCCCGTTCGGGACACTAACTATGGCTACACCTTC. Translation: CASSPVRDTNYGYTF.